This TCR beta chain originates from a study of T cell repertoires in cytomegalovirus infection. Across the whole study: Public TCR beta signature analysis indicated the presence of both CMV infection and matching HLA type. General observations from the study: Within the response measured ex vivo, HLA-C-restricted CMV-specific TCR beta clonotypes were dominant. Cumulative public TCR beta family frequency identified CMV carriers with the relevant HLA.

Points on this clonotype: Its specificity is not known.

This CDR3 has 14 amino acids. CDR1 and CDR2 (germline): KGHDR, SFDVKD. V lost 6 bases, J lost 1 base, and 2 bases stayed unmatched. TCRdb re-analysed the reads in MiXCR, keeping a single row per CDR3 protein. There are approximately 990,000 distinct CDR3 sequences in the sample; about a third occur only once, and around 15% lies in the top ten. The material sequenced was cultured CD8+ T cells from PBMCs, taken from culture after CMV antigen stimulation. V is TRBV24-1 and J is TRBJ2-3, with 8 bases that match TRBD2. The TCR comes from a human donor in good health (CMV status not recorded). Some clones in this sample may be carry-over from other donors' samples. The CDR3 sequence: CATSSGGRTDTQYF. The CDR3 DNA is TGTGCCACCAGTAGCGGGGGCCGCACAGATACGCAGTATTTT.